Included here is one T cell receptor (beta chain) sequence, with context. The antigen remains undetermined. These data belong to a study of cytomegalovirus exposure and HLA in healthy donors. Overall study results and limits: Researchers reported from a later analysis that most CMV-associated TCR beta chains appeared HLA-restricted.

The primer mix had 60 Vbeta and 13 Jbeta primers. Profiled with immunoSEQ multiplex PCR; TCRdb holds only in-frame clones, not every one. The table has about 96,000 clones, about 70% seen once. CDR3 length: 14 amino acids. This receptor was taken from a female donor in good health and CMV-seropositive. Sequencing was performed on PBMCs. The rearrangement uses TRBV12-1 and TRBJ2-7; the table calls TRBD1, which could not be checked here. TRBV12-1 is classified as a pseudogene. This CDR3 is CASSYRDRGYEQYF. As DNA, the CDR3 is TGTGCCAGCAGCTACCGGGACAGGGGTTACGAGCAGTACTTC.